Listed below are T cell receptor beta chains from one sample, sequenced in a study of blood T cell repertoires in COVID-19. This table comes from immunoSEQ multiplex PCR, and its TCRdb copy is limited to in-frame clones, with some not included. The repertoire consists of 100,000 to 150,000 clones, with 85% occurring once and the leading ten covering approximately 6.6%. Sequenced: peripheral blood. These receptors were collected from an elderly man with active or convalescent COVID-19. The CDR3 runs from the conserved cysteine through the conserved F or W. The D gene is left open where the match is weak. Rows may omit the clone size; those that give it use once, few, many or a size class.

j_call | v_call | d_call | clone_size | cdr3_nt | cdr3_aa
TRBJ1-5 | TRBV9 | . | . | TGTGCCAGCAGCGTAGGGGTAGGGGCCGATCAGCCCCAGCATTTT | CASSVGVGADQPQHF
TRBJ1-3 | TRBV19 | . | few | TGTGCCAGTAGTGACGGGAGCTCTGGAAACACCATATATTTT | CASSDGSSGNTIYF
TRBJ2-7 | TRBV5-1 | TRBD2 | . | TGCGCCAGCAGCTTGGGTAGCGGGGGGGCCCAAGTAGACGAGCAGTACTTC | CASSLGSGGAQVDEQYF
TRBJ2-3 | TRBV3-1/TRBV3-2 | TRBD2 | . | TGTGCCAGCAGCCGCACCGGGGTAGCGGGGGTGTTCACAGATACGCAGTATTTT | CASSRTGVAGVFTDTQYF
TRBJ2-7 | TRBV9 | TRBD1 | . | TGTGCCAGCAGCCTCCAAGACAGGGCGGTGCCTGGCTACGAGCAGTACTTC | CASSLQDRAVPGYEQYF
TRBJ2-1 | TRBV7-9 | . | . | TGTGCCAGCAGAGAAATCGGACTCAGCAATGAGCAGTTCTTC | CASREIGLSNEQFF
TRBJ1-4 | TRBV5-1 | TRBD1 | . | TGCGCCAGCAGCACAGGACAGGCAGAGCCAGAAAAACTGTTTTTT | CASSTGQAEPEKLFF
TRBJ1-4 | TRBV5-8 | TRBD1 | . | TGTGCCAGCAGCTTGTGGGGACAGGGAGGCGAAAAACTGTTTTTT | CASSLWGQGGEKLFF
TRBJ2-3 | TRBV6-4 | TRBD2 | . | TGTGCCAGCAGTCAACTAGCGGGATACACAGATACGCAGTATTTT | CASSQLAGYTDTQYF
TRBJ2-7 | TRBV28 | . | . | TGTGCCAGCAGTCTTCCAGGGGGGAACTCCTACGAGCAGTACTTC | CASSLPGGNSYEQYF
TRBJ1-1 | TRBV12-3/TRBV12-4 | . | . | TGTGCCAGCAGTTTCAGCGCTGAAGCTTTCTTT | CASSFSAEAFF
TRBJ1-1 | TRBV7-3 | . | . | TGTGCCAGCAGGAATGGGGTCTACAGGGTGGACATGAACACTGAAGCTTTCTTT | CASRNGVYRVDMNTEAFF
TRBJ2-7 | TRBV28 | . | . | TGTGCCAGCAGTTTAGGCGGGGGCCCTCCCTACGAGCAGTACTTC | CASSLGGGPPYEQYF
TRBJ1-6 | TRBV5-1 | . | . | TGCGCCAGCAGCGCCTACAGGAGCCTGAATTCACCCCTCCACTTT | CASSAYRSLNSPLHF
TRBJ1-2 | TRBV9 | TRBD1 | . | TGTGCCAGCAGCGTAGTGGGACAGGGGGATGGCTACACCTTC | CASSVVGQGDGYTF
TRBJ2-5 | TRBV28 | TRBD2 | . | TGTGCCAGCAGATCCAGCGGGGGTAAGGAGACCCAGTACTTC | CASRSSGGKETQYF
TRBJ1-3 | TRBV5-1 | TRBD1 | . | TGCGCCAGCAGTTGGGGACAGGAGAAGAGAAACACCATATATTTT | CASSWGQEKRNTIYF
TRBJ2-5 | TRBV7-6 | TRBD2 | . | TGTGCCAGCAGCCGGGGGACTAGCGGGGTATACCAAGAGACCCAGTACTTC | CASSRGTSGVYQETQYF
TRBJ2-1 | TRBV29-1 | TRBD2 | . | TGCAGCGCCGGGAGGCACGGCGAGCAGTTCTTC | CSAGRHGEQFF
TRBJ2-3 | TRBV7-7 | TRBD2 | . | TGTGCCAGCAGCATGGCTAGCGGGGCCCAAGATACGCAGTATTTT | CASSMASGAQDTQYF
TRBJ1-2 | TRBV9 | . | few | TGTGCCAGCAGCGTAAGTGGAGACGGGAAGTGGGGCTACACCTTC | CASSVSGDGKWGYTF
TRBJ1-2 | TRBV5-4 | . | . | TGTGCCAGCAGCTTGGGGGGCACGAGGCCGGATTATGGCTACACCTTC | CASSLGGTRPDYGYTF
TRBJ2-3 | TRBV5-1 | TRBD2 | large | TGCGCCAGCAGCTACGGGACTCGGGGGGACCTCACAGATACGCAGTATTTT | CASSYGTRGDLTDTQYF
TRBJ2-1 | TRBV18 | TRBD1 | . | TGTGCCAGCTCACCAGCGACAGGGAACAATGAGCAGTTCTTC | CASSPATGNNEQFF
TRBJ1-5 | TRBV28 | TRBD1 | . | TGTGCCAGCAGTCAGGGACAGGGGTGGCAGCCCCAGCATTTT | CASSQGQGWQPQHF
TRBJ2-7 | TRBV27 | TRBD2 | once | TGTGCCAGCCGAACGGGCTCTAGCGGGACCTACGAGCAGTACTTC | CASRTGSSGTYEQYF
TRBJ1-6 | TRBV11-2 | . | . | TGTGCCAGTGCGGGGCAGGGCAGCTATAATTCACCCCTCCACTTT | CASAGQGSYNSPLHF
TRBJ2-2 | TRBV6-4 | . | . | TGTGCCAGCAGTGACGGCCCATACGCGGGCACCGGGGAGCTGTTTTTT | CASSDGPYAGTGELFF
TRBJ2-7 | TRBV6-5 | . | once | TGTGCCAGCAGTATTTCGGCCTACGAGCAGTACTTC | CASSISAYEQYF
TRBJ1-2 | TRBV11-2 | TRBD1 | . | TGTGCCAGCAGCATTCGCCAGGGGGCTGGTGGCTACACCTTC | CASSIRQGAGGYTF
TRBJ2-3 | TRBV4-2 | TRBD1 | once | TGTGCCAGCAGCCAAGATCTGGTGGGACAGAGCACAGATACGCAGTATTTT | CASSQDLVGQSTDTQYF
TRBJ1-2 | TRBV3-1/TRBV3-2 | TRBD1 | . | TGTGCCAGCAGCCAGGCTCAGGGGGTTAGTGGCTACACCTTC | CASSQAQGVSGYTF
TRBJ2-7 | TRBV27 | . | . | TGTGCCAGCAGTTCCCACGGGATGACCTACGAGCAGTACTTC | CASSSHGMTYEQYF
TRBJ2-5 | TRBV16 | . | . | TGTGCCAACAGCCAGCAGGAGACCCAGTACTTC | CANSQQETQYF
TRBJ2-3 | TRBV19 | TRBD2 | . | TGTGCCAGCGCTAGCGGGGGCGGCACAGATACGCAGTATTTT | CASASGGGTDTQYF
TRBJ1-4 | TRBV2 | . | . | TGTGCCATCAGGAGAGATCCTAATGAAAAACTGTTTTTT | CAIRRDPNEKLFF
TRBJ1-5 | TRBV6-6 | TRBD1 | . | TGTGCCAGCAGTTACTCCGGGACAGGGGTTCAGCCCCAGCATTTT | CASSYSGTGVQPQHF
TRBJ2-2 | TRBV18 | . | . | TGTGCCAGCTCACCGTCAGCGAACACCGGGGAGCTGTTTTTT | CASSPSANTGELFF
TRBJ1-5 | TRBV11-2 | . | . | TGTGCCAGCAGCTTAGGAGGCAATAGCAATCAGCCCCAGCATTTT | CASSLGGNSNQPQHF
TRBJ1-3 | TRBV6-5 | TRBD1 | . | TGTGCCAGCAGTCAGCACAGGGGGGCTGGAAACACCATATATTTT | CASSQHRGAGNTIYF
TRBJ2-7 | TRBV5-5 | . | once | TGTGCCAGCAGCTTGGACAGGCGATACTACGAGCAGTACTTC | CASSLDRRYYEQYF
TRBJ1-2 | TRBV5-7 | . | . | TGTGCCAGCAGCTTCCCCCAGGGATCGGGTGGCTATGGCTACACCTTC | CASSFPQGSGGYGYTF
TRBJ1-2 | TRBV11-2 | . | once | TGTGCCAGCAGCTCCCCTCCGGGGTCGGGAGGCTACACCTTC | CASSSPPGSGGYTF
TRBJ1-6 | TRBV14 | . | . | TGTGCCAGCAGCCAAACGGACACCTATAATTCACCCCTCCACTTT | CASSQTDTYNSPLHF
TRBJ1-5 | TRBV6-5 | . | . | TGTGCCAGCAGAGGACAGTTTGGCAATCAGCCCCAGCATTTT | CASRGQFGNQPQHF
TRBJ2-7 | TRBV4-2 | TRBD1 | . | TGTGCCAGCAGCCAAGACCCGGGACAGAACTACGAGCAGTACTTC | CASSQDPGQNYEQYF
TRBJ2-1 | TRBV19 | . | . | TGTGCCAGTAGTATAGGTAGAGCTTACAATGAGCAGTTCTTC | CASSIGRAYNEQFF
TRBJ2-3 | TRBV7-2 | . | . | TGTGCCAGCAGCTCCATCCTCAGGGGCCCACGCACAGATACGCAGTATTTT | CASSSILRGPRTDTQYF
TRBJ1-1 | TRBV7-2 | . | few | TGTGCCAGCAGCTTTCAGACAGGAAGGGGCACTGAAGCTTTCTTT | CASSFQTGRGTEAFF
TRBJ1-2 | TRBV30 | TRBD1 | once | TGTGCCTGGAGTGACAGGGGGCGCATCTATGGCTACACCTTC | CAWSDRGRIYGYTF
TRBJ2-6 | TRBV7-8 | . | . | TGTGCCAGCAGCCCTGCGATCCTACTAGCTGCTGGGGCCAACGTCCTGACTTTC | CASSPAILLAAGANVLTF
TRBJ2-1 | TRBV28 | TRBD2 | . | TGTGCCAGCAGTCCCTGGAGCGTCTTTGGCGGGGGGGCCGATGAGCAGTTCTTC | CASSPWSVFGGGADEQFF